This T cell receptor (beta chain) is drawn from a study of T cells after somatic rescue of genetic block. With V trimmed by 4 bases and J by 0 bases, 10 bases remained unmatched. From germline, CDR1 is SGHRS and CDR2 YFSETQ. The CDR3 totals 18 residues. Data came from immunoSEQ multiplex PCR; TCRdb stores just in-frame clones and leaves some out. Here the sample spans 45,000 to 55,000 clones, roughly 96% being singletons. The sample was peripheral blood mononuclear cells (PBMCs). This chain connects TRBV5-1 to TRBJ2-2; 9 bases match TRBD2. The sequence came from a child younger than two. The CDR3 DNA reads TGCGCCAGCAGCCCCTATGTAGCGGGGGTCGCGAACACCGGGGAGCTGTTTTTT. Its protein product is CASSPYVAGVANTGELFF.